What follows are 22 T cell receptor beta chains derived from one specimen sequenced in a study of vaccination and CD4 T cells after COVID-19. Documented treatment: roughly 11-day PBMC culture with coronavirus spike peptide pools or control peptides (ViraFEST assay). Researchers used the Oncomine TCR Beta short-read assay to sequence DNA from cultured CD4+ T cells. TCRdb re-called the PCR reads through MiXCR, storing one row per CDR3 protein. The sample records about 8,900 distinct CDR3 sequences, around 60% being singletons. Their antigens are not known. The sample consisted of CD4+ T cells from blood, cultured in vitro. All receptors derive from a human donor who had recovered from COVID-19.

The chain uses TRBV27 and TRBJ1-5, with D unclear. The V end lost 1 base, the J end lost 4 bases, and 5 bases lay between the germline ends. Germline CDR1 and CDR2: MNHEY and SMNVEV (reference sequence). The CDR3 spans 13 residues. The CDR3 loop is CASSLWSNQPQHF. DNA for the CDR3: TGTGCCAGCAGTTTATGGAGTAATCAGCCCCAGCATTTT.

This clonotype was counted only a few times. This chain connects TRBV3-1 to TRBJ1-2; the D gene is possibly TRBD1 (5 bases). V shed 0 bases and J shed 4 bases, with 6 bases lying between them. Per germline, CDR1 LGHDT and CDR2 YNNKEL (reference sequence). This CDR3 has 13 amino acids. The CDR3 here is CASSQDGTYGYTF. The CDR3 coding sequence is TGTGCCAGCAGCCAAGACGGGACCTATGGCTACACCTTC.

The chain employs TRBV30 and TRBJ1-1; 7 bases agree with TRBD1. Trimming at V came to 6 bases and at J to 4 bases, leaving 2 bases not matched to a gene. Germline CDR1 reads GTSNPN; CDR2 reads SVGIG (reference sequence). CDR3 size: 11 residues. The CDR3 nucleotides read TGTGCCTGCTACAGGGGCACTGAAGCTTTCTTT. It is translated as CACYRGTEAFF. Full variable domain (missing parts from reference TRBV30 and TRBJ1-1): SQTIHQWPATLVQPVGSPLSLECTVEGTSNPNLYWYRQAAGRGLQLLFYSVGIGQISSEVPQNLSASRPQDRQFILSSKKLLLSDSGFYLCACYRGTEAFFGQGTRLTVV.

The chain recombines TRBV7-8 with TRBJ1-5; possible D gene TRBD1, 5 bases. Trimming removed 5 bases at V and 4 bases at J, with 21 bases between. There are 17 residues in the CDR3. CDR1 and CDR2 from the germline V gene are SGHVS and FQNEAQ. In DNA form, the CDR3 reads TGTGCCAGCAGCGGTGGCGTCAGGGCGGGAGCGAATCAGCCCCAGCATTTT. Amino acids: CASSGGVRAGANQPQHF. Full variable domain (outside the CDR3, taken from reference TRBV7-8 and TRBJ1-5): GAGVSQSPRYKVAKRGQDVALRCDPISGHVSLFWYQQALGQGPEFLTYFQNEAQLDKSGLPSDRFFAERPEGSVSTLKIQRTQQEDSAVYLCASSGGVRAGANQPQHFGDGTRLSIL.

This chain links TRBV20-1 with TRBJ2-5; TRBD2 matches 8 bases. This CDR3 region has 14 residues. Trimming at V came to 0 bases and at J to 5 bases, leaving 5 bases not matched to a gene. Germline V CDR1 and CDR2: DFQATT, SNEGSKA (reference sequence). CDR3 amino acids: CSARDGRAGETQYF. CDR3 nucleotides: TGCAGTGCTAGAGACGGGAGGGCGGGGGAGACCCAGTACTTC.

CDR3 loop: CAISEGRGEQFF. The CDR3 nucleotides are TGTGCCATCAGTGAAGGTCGGGGGGAGCAGTTCTTC. V and J are TRBV10-3 and TRBJ2-1; TRBD2 might be the D (6 bases). The CDR3 contains 12 residues. Germline CDR1 and CDR2: ENHRY and SYGVKD. Trimming removed 3 bases from V and 10 bases from J, with 10 bases in between.

This rearrangement joins TRBV24-1 to TRBJ1-5; D ambiguous. V lost 7 bases and J 7 bases, leaving 13 bases between the germline ends. The length of the CDR3 is 13 residues. Germline V gives CDR1 KGHDR, CDR2 SFDVKD. This CDR3 is CATSSLPGQPQHF. CDR3 bases: TGTGCCACCAGCAGCCTCCCCGGGCAGCCCCAGCATTTT.

The sample holds a few counts of this clonotype. V usage is TRBV20-1 and J usage is TRBJ1-2, with D possibly TRBD1 on 6 matching bases. The CDR3 runs 13 residues. The V end was cut by 1 base, the J end by 0 bases, with 6 bases between. The germline gives CDR1 DFQATT, CDR2 SNEGSKA (reference sequence). The DNA of the CDR3 is TGCAGTGCTAGAGGGACAGCTAACTATGGCTACACCTTC. Amino acids: CSARGTANYGYTF.

This chain uses TRBV7-3 with TRBJ2-2; TRBD1 matches at 10 bases. V lost 2 bases to trimming and J lost 6 bases; unmatched junction nucleotides: 3. The germline V gene encodes CDR1 SGHTA and CDR2 FQGTGA. There are 15 residues in the CDR3. The CDR3 loop is CASSLDGTGAGELFF. CDR3 bases: TGTGCCAGCAGCTTAGACGGGACAGGGGCCGGGGAGCTGTTTTTT.

The rearrangement uses TRBV21-1 and TRBJ2-7. TRBV21-1 represents a pseudogene. The CDR3 has 13 amino acids. In nucleotides, the CDR3 is TGTGCCAGCTCACAGCGTAGCTCCTACGAGCAGTACTTC. The encoded protein is CASSQRSSYEQYF.

J is TRBJ1-2 and V is TRBV14, with a possible D match to TRBD1 (5 bases). The CDR3 runs 16 residues. Germline values: CDR1 SGHDN, CDR2 FVKESK. Trimming cost V 0 bases and J 6 bases, with 17 bases left between them. The CDR3, as DNA: TGTGCCAGCAGCCAAGAACTGGGGCCCTACGGGAATGGCTACACCTTC. This translates into CASSQELGPYGNGYTF.

The chain links TRBV19 to TRBJ2-2; no clear D gene. The ends were cut back, 1 base at V and 15 bases at J, with 24 bases in the middle. The CDR3 totals 16 residues. Germline CDR1 and CDR2: LNHDA and SQIVND (reference sequence). CDR3 nucleotides: TGTGCCAGTAGTATAGTGGCCCCTCGGCTTCCAGTTCAGTTGTTTTTT. Amino acid sequence: CASSIVAPRLPVQLFF.

The chain combines TRBV20-1 with TRBJ2-2, with TRBD2 matching 8 bases. This CDR3 spans 13 amino acids. The ends lost 3 bases at V and 7 bases at J; junction bases unmatched: 4. Germline values: CDR1 DFQATT, CDR2 SNEGSKA (reference sequence). CDR3 residues: CSARRGAGGELFF. The CDR3 nucleotides are TGCAGTGCTAGGCGGGGGGCCGGCGGGGAGCTGTTTTTT.

The rearrangement joins TRBV2 to TRBJ2-7; 10 positions match TRBD1. The CDR3 runs 13 residues. Germline V CDR1 and CDR2: SNHLY, FYNNEI. The V segment lost 7 bases and the J segment 3 bases; nucleotides outside the gene matches: 3. CDR3 region: CASTRDRGYEQYF. The CDR3 DNA reads TGTGCCAGCACCCGGGACAGGGGCTACGAGCAGTACTTC. The full variable domain, in which reference TRBV2 and TRBJ2-7 provide the parts outside the CDR3, is EPEVTQTPSHQVTQMGQEVILRCVPISNHLYFYWYRQILGQKVEFLVSFYNNEISEKSEIFDDQFSVERPDGSNFTLKIRSTKLEDSAMYFCASTRDRGYEQYFGPGTRLTVT.

The rearrangement uses TRBV2 and TRBJ2-2, with 7 nucleotides matching TRBD2. Unmatched junction bases numbered 10, after V lost 6 bases and J lost 6 bases. Germline V CDR1 and CDR2: SNHLY, FYNNEI. This CDR3 spans 15 amino acids. CDR3 residues: CASRRVSGNSGELFF. The CDR3 DNA sequence: TGTGCCAGCAGGAGAGTAAGCGGGAATTCCGGGGAGCTGTTTTTT.

The chain employs TRBV19 and TRBJ1-2; 8 nucleotides match TRBD1. The CDR3 is made up of 15 amino acids. CDR1 and CDR2 from the germline V gene are LNHDA and SQIVND (reference sequence). The junction had 7 bases not matched to a gene; V was cut back by 5 bases and J by 2 bases. CDR3 nucleotides: TGTGCCAGTAGTCCGCTGGACAGGGACAACTATGGCTACACCTTC. The encoded protein is CASSPLDRDNYGYTF.

The chain is built from TRBV25-1 and TRBJ2-7, with a tentative D call TRBD2 (6 bases). Germline-derived CDR1 and CDR2 are MGHDK and SYGVNS. V dropped 0 bases and J dropped 4 bases, with 16 bases sitting between them. This CDR3 contains 16 residues. DNA of the CDR3: TGTGCCAGCAGTGAATATGCGGTTCCGGGACTTTACGAGCAGTACTTC. Its protein product is CASSEYAVPGLYEQYF.

This chain links TRBV20-1 with TRBJ1-1; tentatively, D is TRBD1 (6 bases). The V gene's germline CDR1 is DFQATT and CDR2 SNEGSKA (reference sequence). This CDR3 comprises 15 residues. Between the trimmed V and J ends, which lost 6 bases and 2 bases, there was a span of 19 bases. CDR3 region: CSAHTGIQGNTEAFF. CDR3 DNA: TGCAGTGCCCATACAGGGATACAGGGTAACACTGAAGCTTTCTTT.

The chain recombines TRBV5-1 with TRBJ2-5; 12 positions agree with TRBD2. The CDR3 spans 16 residues. Germline V CDR1 and CDR2: SGHRS, YFSETQ. V was clipped by 4 bases and J by 5 bases; unmatched bases: 9. The CDR3 loop is CASSQTSGRWMETQYF. The CDR3 region has the DNA TGCGCCAGCAGCCAGACTAGCGGGAGATGGATGGAGACCCAGTACTTC.

Here the CDR3 reads CASSYSGGHQPQHF. The CDR3 region has the DNA TGTGCCAGCAGTTACTCGGGGGGCCATCAGCCCCAGCATTTT. The V call is TRBV6-5, the J call TRBJ1-5; D perhaps matches TRBD1 (6 bases). Germline values: CDR1 MNHEY, CDR2 SVGAGI. The CDR3 totals 14 residues. V lost 0 bases and J lost 5, with 8 bases in between.

V is TRBV7-9 and J is TRBJ2-5; D is undetermined. V was pared by 1 base and J by 0 bases, with 9 bases between. CDR1 is SEHNR and CDR2 is FQNEAQ in the germline V gene (reference sequence). The CDR3 contains 15 residues. The CDR3 here is CASSLGVGYQETQYF. The CDR3 nucleotides are TGTGCCAGCAGCTTAGGGGTCGGGTACCAAGAGACCCAGTACTTC.

As concerns this clonotype: One junction end does not reproduce the germline sequence, and a read error may be involved. The chain couples TRBV7-2 to TRBJ1-2; D possibly corresponds to TRBD1 (6 bases). CDR3 length equals 13 residues. Germline lookup yields CDR1 SGHTA and CDR2 FQGNSA. In DNA, the CDR3 is TGTGCCAGCAGCTTAGCCCTTGACGGACCAGGGGCCTTC. Its translation is CASSLALDGPGAF.